Given below is one TCR beta chain in context. TCRdb fed the PCR reads into MiXCR, producing one record per CDR3 protein. The table includes about 14,000 distinct CDR3 sequences, roughly 44% detected once. The data were taken from a study of tumor-infiltrating lymphocytes in oesophageal squamous cell carcinoma. The V gene's germline CDR1 is SGHTA and CDR2 FQGTGA. The CDR3 sequence is 12 residues long. Unmatched junction bases numbered 3, after V lost 4 bases and J lost 7 bases. The rearrangement joins TRBV7-3 to TRBJ2-7; 8 nucleotides align to TRBD2. This TCR was recovered from a male donor with esophageal squamous cell carcinoma. What was sequenced was blood. CDR3 coding DNA: TGTGCCAGCAGCTCCCCGGGAGGGGAGCAGTACTTC. Encoded protein: CASSSPGGEQYF.